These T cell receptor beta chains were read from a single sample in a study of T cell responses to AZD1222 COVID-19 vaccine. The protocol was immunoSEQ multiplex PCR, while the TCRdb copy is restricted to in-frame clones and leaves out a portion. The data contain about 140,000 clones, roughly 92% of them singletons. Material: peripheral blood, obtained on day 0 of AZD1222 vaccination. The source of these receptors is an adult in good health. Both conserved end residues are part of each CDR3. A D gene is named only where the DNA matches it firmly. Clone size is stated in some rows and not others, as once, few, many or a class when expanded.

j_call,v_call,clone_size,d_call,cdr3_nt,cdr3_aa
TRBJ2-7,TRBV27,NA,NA,TGTGCCAGCAGACGGGAAGGAGGGTCCTACGAGCAGTACTTC,CASRREGGSYEQYF
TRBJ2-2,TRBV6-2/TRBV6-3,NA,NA,TGTGCCAGCAGTTCCGGGACGGACACCGGGGAGCTGTTTTTT,CASSSGTDTGELFF
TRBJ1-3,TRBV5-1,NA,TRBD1,TGCGCCAGCAGAGCCCAGGGGGCAGGGGACACCATATATTTT,CASRAQGAGDTIYF
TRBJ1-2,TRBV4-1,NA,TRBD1,TGCGCCAGCAGCCAAGGGGACAGGGGGAACTATGGCTACACCTTC,CASSQGDRGNYGYTF
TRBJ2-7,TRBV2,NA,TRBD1,TGTGCCAGCAGAGACAGGGGAAGCTCCTACGAGCAGTACTTC,CASRDRGSSYEQYF
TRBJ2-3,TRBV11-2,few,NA,TGTGCCAGCAGCTTAGAAGGCAGGGGAGATACGCAGTATTTT,CASSLEGRGDTQYF
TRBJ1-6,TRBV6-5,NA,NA,TGTGCCAGTGTCAAGGAGGGGTCGGGGAATTCACCCCTCCACTTT,CASVKEGSGNSPLHF
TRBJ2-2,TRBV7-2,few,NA,TGTGCCAGCACCTTAATGCGTCTCAAGAACACCGGGGAGCTGTTTTTT,CASTLMRLKNTGELFF
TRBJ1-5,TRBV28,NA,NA,TGTGCCAGCATTACCCGCAATCAGCCCCAGCATTTT,CASITRNQPQHF
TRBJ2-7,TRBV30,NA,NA,TGTGCCTGGAGTGGGGGATCCTACGAGCAGTACTTC,CAWSGGSYEQYF
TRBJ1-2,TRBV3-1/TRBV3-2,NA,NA,TGTGCCAGCAGCCAAGTCTTTAACAGCTTATATGGCTACACCTTC,CASSQVFNSLYGYTF
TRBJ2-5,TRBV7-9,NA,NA,TGTGCCAGCAGCCGCGAGTGGGAGACCCAGTACTTC,CASSREWETQYF
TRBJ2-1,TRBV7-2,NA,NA,TGTGCCAGCAGCCCCCGAAATAGTAGGGATGAGCAGTTCTTC,CASSPRNSRDEQFF
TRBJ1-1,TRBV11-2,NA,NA,TGTGCCAGCAGCTTAGATCGTACGGCTGAAGCTTTCTTT,CASSLDRTAEAFF
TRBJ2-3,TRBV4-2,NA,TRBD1,TGTGCCAGCAGCGAGGGGGCAGGGGAAACAGATACGCAGTATTTT,CASSEGAGETDTQYF
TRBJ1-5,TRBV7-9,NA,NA,TGTGCCAGCAGCTTAGACGGTAGCGGGAATCAGCCCCAGCATTTT,CASSLDGSGNQPQHF
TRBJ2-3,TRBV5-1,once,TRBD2,TGCGCCAGCAGCCTCTCCGGGACTAACACAGATACGCAGTATTTT,CASSLSGTNTDTQYF
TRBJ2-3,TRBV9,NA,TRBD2,TGTGCCAGCAGCCTAGCGGGAGGTCAGGGGGATACGCAGTATTTT,CASSLAGGQGDTQYF
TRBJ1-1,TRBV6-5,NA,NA,TGTGCCAGCTTTCCTAACGATTGGCGCACTGAAGCTTTCTTT,CASFPNDWRTEAFF
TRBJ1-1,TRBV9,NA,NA,TGTGCCAGCAGCGGCGAACGTGGGAGAACTGAAGCTTTCTTT,CASSGERGRTEAFF
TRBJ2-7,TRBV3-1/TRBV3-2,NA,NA,TGTGCCAGCAGCCAAGACAGGGGAGGGCAGTACTTC,CASSQDRGGQYF
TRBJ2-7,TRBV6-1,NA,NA,TGTGCCAGCAGTGATTGGGGCGGGAACTACGAGCAGTACTTC,CASSDWGGNYEQYF
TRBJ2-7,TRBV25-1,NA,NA,TGTGCCAGCAGTGTGACCGAGACCTACGAGCAGTACTTC,CASSVTETYEQYF
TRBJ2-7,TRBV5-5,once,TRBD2,TGTGCCAGCAGGCCGACTAGCGGGAGAGCTTACGAGCAGTACTTC,CASRPTSGRAYEQYF
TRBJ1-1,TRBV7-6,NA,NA,TGTGCCAGCAGCTTCTACACTGAAGCTTTCTTT,CASSFYTEAFF
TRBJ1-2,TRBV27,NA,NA,TGTGCCAGCACCAAACTGATAGGGCAGGGCCTAAACTATGGCTACACCTTC,CASTKLIGQGLNYGYTF
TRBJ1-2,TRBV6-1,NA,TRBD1,TGTGCCAGCAGTGAACCTACAGGGGACCATTTCTATGGCTACACCTTC,CASSEPTGDHFYGYTF
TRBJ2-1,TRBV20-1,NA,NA,TGCAGTGCGTGGGCAGATGAGCAGTTCTTC,CSAWADEQFF
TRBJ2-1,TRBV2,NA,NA,TGTGCCGGACGACGGCGGCCGGGTGAGCAGTTCTTC,CAGRRRPGEQFF